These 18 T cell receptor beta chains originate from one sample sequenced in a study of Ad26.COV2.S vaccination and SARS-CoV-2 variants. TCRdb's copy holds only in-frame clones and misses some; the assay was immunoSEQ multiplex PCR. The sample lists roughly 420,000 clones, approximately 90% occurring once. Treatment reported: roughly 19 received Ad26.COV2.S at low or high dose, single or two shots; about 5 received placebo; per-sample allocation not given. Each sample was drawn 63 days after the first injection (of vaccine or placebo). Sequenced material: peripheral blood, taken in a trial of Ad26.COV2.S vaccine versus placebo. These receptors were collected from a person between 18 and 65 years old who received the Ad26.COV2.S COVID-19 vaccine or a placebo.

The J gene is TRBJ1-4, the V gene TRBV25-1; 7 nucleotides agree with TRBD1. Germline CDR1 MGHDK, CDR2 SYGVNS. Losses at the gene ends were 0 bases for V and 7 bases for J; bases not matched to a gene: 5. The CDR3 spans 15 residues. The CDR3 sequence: CASSEYRGLGEKLFF. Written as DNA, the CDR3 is TGTGCCAGCAGTGAATATAGGGGGCTGGGTGAAAAACTGTTTTTT.

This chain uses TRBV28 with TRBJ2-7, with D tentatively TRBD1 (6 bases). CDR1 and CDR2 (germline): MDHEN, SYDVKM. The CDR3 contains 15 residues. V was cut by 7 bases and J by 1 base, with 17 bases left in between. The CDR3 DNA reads TGTGCCAGCATTGTTACCGGACAGCATTCCTACGAGCAGTACTTC. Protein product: CASIVTGQHSYEQYF. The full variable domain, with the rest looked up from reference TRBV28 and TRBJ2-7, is DVKVTQSSRYLVKRTGEKVFLECVQDMDHENMFWYRQDPGLGLRLIYFSYDVKMKEKGDIPEGYSVSREKKERFSLILESASTNQTSMYLCASIVTGQHSYEQYFGPGTRLTVT.

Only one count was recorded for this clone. CDR3 amino acids: CASSSDRAGWNGYTF. In DNA form, the CDR3 reads TGTGCCAGCAGTTCTGATCGGGCAGGGTGGAATGGCTACACCTTC. V gene TRBV6-2 or TRBV6-3 combines with J gene TRBJ1-2, with D possibly being TRBD1 (5 bases). Trimming took 4 bases from V and 6 from J, leaving 18 bases between them. Germline CDR1 MNHEY, CDR2 SVGEGT. The CDR3 consists of 15 residues.

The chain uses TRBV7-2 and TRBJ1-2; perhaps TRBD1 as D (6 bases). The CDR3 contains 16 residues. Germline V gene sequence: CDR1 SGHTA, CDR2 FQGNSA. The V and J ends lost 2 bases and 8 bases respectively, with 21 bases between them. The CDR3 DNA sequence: TGTGCCAGCAGCTTACCGAAATCGGGGGGGCAACGGGGCTACACCTTC. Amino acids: CASSLPKSGGQRGYTF.

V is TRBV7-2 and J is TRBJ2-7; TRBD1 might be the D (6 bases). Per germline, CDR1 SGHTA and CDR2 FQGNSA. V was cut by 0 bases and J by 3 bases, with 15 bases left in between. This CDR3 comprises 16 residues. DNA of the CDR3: TGTGCCAGCAGCTTAGCAGGGGGACAAGAGGGCTACGAGCAGTACTTC. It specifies CASSLAGGQEGYEQYF.

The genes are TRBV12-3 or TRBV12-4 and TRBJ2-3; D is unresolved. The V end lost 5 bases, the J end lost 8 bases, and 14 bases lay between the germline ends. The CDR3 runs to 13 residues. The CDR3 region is CASSPFSGGTQYF. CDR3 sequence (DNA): TGTGCCAGCAGTCCTTTTTCGGGTGGTACGCAGTATTTT.

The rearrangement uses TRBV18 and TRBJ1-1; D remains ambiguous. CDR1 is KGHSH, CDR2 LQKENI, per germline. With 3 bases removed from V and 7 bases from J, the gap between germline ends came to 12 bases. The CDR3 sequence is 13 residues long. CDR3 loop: CASSPMDGLEAFF. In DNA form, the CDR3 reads TGTGCCAGCTCACCGATGGACGGTCTTGAAGCTTTCTTT.

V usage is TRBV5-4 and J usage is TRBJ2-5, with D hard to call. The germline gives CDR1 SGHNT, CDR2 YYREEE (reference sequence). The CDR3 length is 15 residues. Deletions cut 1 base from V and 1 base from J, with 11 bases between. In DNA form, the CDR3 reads TGTGCCAGCAGCTTGAAGGACCCAATCCAAGAGACCCAGTACTTC. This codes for CASSLKDPIQETQYF.

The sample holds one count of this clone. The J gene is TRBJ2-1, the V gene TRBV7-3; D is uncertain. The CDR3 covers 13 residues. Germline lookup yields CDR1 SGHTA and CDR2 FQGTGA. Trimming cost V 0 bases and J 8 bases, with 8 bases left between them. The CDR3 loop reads CASSLTLGHEQFF. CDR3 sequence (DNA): TGTGCCAGCAGCTTAACTTTGGGCCATGAGCAGTTCTTC.

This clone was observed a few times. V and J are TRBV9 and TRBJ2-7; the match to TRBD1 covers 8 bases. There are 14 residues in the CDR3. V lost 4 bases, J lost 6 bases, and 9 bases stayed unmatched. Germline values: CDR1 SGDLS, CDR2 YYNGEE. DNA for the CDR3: TGTGCCAGCAGCCTCGGACAGGGAGGACGCGAGCAGTACTTC. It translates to CASSLGQGGREQYF.

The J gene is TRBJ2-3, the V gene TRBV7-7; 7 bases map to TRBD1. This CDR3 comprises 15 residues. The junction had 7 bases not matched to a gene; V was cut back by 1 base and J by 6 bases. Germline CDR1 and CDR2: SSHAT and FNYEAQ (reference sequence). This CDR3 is CASSLGDSWGDTQYF. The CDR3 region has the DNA TGTGCCAGCAGCTTAGGGGACAGTTGGGGGGATACGCAGTATTTT.

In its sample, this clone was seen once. The CDR3 nucleotides are TGTGCCAGCAGCGTAGGGGGGGCGCTGGGCTATGGCTACACCTTC. The encoded protein is CASSVGGALGYGYTF. This chain joins TRBV9 and TRBJ1-2, with D possibly matching TRBD1 (6 bases). The germline V gene has CDR1 SGDLS and CDR2 YYNGEE. V gave up 0 bases and J gave up 4 bases, with 13 bases separating them. This CDR3 has 15 residues.

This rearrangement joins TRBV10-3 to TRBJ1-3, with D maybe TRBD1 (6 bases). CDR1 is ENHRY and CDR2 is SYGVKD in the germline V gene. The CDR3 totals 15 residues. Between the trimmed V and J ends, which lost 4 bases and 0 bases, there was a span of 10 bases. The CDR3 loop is CAISGTVLSGNTIYF. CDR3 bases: TGTGCCATCAGTGGGACAGTACTCTCTGGAAACACCATATATTTT.

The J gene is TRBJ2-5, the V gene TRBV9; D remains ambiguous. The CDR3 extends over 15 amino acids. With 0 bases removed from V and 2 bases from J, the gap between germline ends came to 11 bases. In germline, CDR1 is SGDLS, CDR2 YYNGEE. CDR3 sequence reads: CASSVGTDVQETQYF. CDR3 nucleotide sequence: TGTGCCAGCAGCGTAGGTACAGACGTTCAAGAGACCCAGTACTTC.

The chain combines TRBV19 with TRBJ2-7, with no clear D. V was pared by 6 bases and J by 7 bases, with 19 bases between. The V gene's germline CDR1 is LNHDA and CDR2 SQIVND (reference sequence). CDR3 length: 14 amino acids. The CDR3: CASRPSDASGEQYF. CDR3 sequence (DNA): TGTGCCAGTAGACCAAGCGACGCATCCGGGGAGCAGTACTTC.

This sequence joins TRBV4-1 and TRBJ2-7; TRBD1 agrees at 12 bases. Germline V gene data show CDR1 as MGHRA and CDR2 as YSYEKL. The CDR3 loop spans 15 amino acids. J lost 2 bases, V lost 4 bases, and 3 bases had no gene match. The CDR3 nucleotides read TGCGCCAGCAGCCTGGGACAGGGGGCCCCCTACGAGCAGTACTTC. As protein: CASSLGQGAPYEQYF.

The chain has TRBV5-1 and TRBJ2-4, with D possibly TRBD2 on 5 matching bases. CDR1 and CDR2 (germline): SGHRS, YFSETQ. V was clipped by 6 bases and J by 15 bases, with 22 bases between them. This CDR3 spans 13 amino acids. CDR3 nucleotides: TGCGCCAGCAAGGACGAAGCGGCAGAGTTTTCGTACTTC. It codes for CASKDEAAEFSYF. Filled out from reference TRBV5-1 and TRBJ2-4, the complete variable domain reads KAGVTQTPRYLIKTRGQQVTLSCSPISGHRSVSWYQQTPGQGLQFLFEYFSETQRNKGNFPGRFSGRQFSNSRSEMNVSTLELGDSALYLCASKDEAAEFSYFGAGTRLSVL.

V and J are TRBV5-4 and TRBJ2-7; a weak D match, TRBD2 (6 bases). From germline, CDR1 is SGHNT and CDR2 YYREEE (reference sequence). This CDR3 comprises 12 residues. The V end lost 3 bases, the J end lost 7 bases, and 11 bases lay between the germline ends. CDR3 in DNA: TGTGCCAGCAGCTGGGGGGAGTTGGAGCAGTACTTC. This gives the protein CASSWGELEQYF.